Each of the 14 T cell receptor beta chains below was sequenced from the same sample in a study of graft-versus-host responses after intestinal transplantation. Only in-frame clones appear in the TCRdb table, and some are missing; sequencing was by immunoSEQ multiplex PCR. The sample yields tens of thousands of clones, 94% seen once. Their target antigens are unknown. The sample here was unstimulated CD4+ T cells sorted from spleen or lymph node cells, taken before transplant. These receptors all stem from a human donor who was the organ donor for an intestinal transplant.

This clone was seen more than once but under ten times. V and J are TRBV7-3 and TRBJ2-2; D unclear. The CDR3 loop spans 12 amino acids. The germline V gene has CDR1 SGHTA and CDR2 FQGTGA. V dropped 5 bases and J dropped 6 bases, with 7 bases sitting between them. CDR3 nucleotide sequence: TGTGCCAGCAGCCCCCTAGCCGGGGAGCTGTTTTTT. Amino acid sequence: CASSPLAGELFF.

CDR3 amino acids: CASSEYLGANTGELFF. The CDR3 nucleotides are TGTGCCAGCAGTGAATACCTAGGTGCCAACACCGGGGAGCTGTTTTTT. V usage is TRBV6-1 and J usage is TRBJ2-2; no clear D gene. Deletions cut 2 bases from V and 2 bases from J, with 12 bases between. Germline CDR1 is MNHNS and CDR2 is SASEGT. CDR3 length equals 16 residues.

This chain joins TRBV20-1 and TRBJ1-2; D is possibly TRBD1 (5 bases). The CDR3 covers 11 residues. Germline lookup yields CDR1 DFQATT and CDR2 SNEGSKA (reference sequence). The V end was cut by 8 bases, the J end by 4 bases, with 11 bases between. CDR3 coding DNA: TGCAGTACCCGGGACGGCTATGGCTACACCTTC. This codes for CSTRDGYGYTF.

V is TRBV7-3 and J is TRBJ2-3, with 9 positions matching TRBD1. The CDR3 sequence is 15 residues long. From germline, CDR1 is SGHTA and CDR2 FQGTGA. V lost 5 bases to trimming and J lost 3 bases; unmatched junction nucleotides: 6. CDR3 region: CASSPLGTGTDTQYF. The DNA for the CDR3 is TGTGCCAGCAGCCCATTGGGGACAGGGACAGATACGCAGTATTTT. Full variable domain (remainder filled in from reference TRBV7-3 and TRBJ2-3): GAGVSQTPSNKVTEKGKYVELRCDPISGHTALYWYRQSLGQGPEFLIYFQGTGAADDSGLPNDRFFAVRPEGSVSTLKIQRTERGDSAVYLCASSPLGTGTDTQYFGPGTRLTVL.

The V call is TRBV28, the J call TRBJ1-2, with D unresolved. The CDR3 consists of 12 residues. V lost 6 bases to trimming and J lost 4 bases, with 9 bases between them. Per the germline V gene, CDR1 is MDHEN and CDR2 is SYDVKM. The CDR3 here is CASRTPSYGYTF. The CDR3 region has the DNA TGTGCCAGCAGGACGCCGAGCTATGGCTACACCTTC.

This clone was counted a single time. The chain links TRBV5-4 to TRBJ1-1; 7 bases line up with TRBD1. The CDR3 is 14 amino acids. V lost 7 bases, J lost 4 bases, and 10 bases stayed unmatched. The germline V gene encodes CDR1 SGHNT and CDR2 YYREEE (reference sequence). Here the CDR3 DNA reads TGTGCCAGCGCGGGACAGTCCTTTTCCACTGAAGCTTTCTTT. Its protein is CASAGQSFSTEAFF.

The CDR3 sequence is CASSLFSGFTYEQYF. The CDR3 region has the DNA TGTGCCAGCAGCTTGTTTTCAGGGTTTACCTACGAGCAGTACTTC. The chain combines TRBV5-7 with TRBJ2-7; possibly TRBD1 for D (5 bases). TRBV5-7 is treated as an ORF (open reading frame) with a function not yet certain. The CDR3 loop spans 15 amino acids. V lost 1 base to trimming and J lost 2 bases, with 13 bases between them.

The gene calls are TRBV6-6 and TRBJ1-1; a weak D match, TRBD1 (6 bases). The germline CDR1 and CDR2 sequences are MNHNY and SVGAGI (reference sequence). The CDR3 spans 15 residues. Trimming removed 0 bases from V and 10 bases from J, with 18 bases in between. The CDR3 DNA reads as TGTGCCAGCAGTTACTCGGAAACCGGGACACCTGGAGCTTTCTTT. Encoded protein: CASSYSETGTPGAFF.

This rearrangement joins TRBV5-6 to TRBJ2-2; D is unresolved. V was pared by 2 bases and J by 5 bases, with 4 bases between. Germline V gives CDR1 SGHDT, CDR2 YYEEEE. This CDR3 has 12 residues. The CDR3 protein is CASSFSTGELFF. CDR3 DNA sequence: TGTGCCAGCAGCTTTTCGACCGGGGAGCTGTTTTTT.

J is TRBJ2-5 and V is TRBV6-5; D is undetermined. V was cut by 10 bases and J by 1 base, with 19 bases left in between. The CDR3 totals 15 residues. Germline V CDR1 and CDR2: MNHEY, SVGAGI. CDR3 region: CAINSPGFSQETQYF. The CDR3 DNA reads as TGTGCCATCAACTCCCCCGGGTTTTCCCAAGAGACCCAGTACTTC.

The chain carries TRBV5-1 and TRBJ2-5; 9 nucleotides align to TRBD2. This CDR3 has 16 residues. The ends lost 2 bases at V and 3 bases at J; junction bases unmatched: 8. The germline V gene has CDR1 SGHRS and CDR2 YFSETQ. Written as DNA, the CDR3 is TGCGCCAGCAGCTTAGGAAGGACTAGCGAAGAAGAGACCCAGTACTTC. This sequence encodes CASSLGRTSEEETQYF. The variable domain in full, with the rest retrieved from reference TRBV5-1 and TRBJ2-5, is KAGVTQTPRYLIKTRGQQVTLSCSPISGHRSVSWYQQTPGQGLQFLFEYFSETQRNKGNFPGRFSGRQFSNSRSEMNVSTLELGDSALYLCASSLGRTSEEETQYFGPGTRLLVL.

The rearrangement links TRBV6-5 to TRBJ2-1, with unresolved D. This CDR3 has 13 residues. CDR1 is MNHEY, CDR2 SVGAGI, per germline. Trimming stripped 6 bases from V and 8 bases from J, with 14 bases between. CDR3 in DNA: TGTGCCAGCAGGGGTTGGCTAGAGGATGAGCAGTTCTTC. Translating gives CASRGWLEDEQFF.

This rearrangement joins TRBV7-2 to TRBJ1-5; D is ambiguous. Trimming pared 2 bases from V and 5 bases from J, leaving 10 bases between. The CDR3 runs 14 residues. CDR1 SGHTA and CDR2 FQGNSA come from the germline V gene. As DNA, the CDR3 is TGTGCCAGCAGCTTAATGGGGTCGGATCAGCCCCAGCATTTT. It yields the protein CASSLMGSDQPQHF. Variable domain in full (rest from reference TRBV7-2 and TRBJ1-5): GAGVSQSPSNKVTEKGKDVELRCDPISGHTALYWYRQSLGQGLEFLIYFQGNSAPDKSGLPSDRFSAERTGGSVSTLTIQRTQQEDSAVYLCASSLMGSDQPQHFGDGTRLSIL.

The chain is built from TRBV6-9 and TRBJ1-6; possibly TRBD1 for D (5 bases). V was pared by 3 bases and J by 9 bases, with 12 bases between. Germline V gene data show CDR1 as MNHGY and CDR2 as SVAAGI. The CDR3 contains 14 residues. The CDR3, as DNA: TGTGCCAGCAGTTACGGGCAGGGAGGTTCACCCCTCCACTTT. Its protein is CASSYGQGGSPLHF.